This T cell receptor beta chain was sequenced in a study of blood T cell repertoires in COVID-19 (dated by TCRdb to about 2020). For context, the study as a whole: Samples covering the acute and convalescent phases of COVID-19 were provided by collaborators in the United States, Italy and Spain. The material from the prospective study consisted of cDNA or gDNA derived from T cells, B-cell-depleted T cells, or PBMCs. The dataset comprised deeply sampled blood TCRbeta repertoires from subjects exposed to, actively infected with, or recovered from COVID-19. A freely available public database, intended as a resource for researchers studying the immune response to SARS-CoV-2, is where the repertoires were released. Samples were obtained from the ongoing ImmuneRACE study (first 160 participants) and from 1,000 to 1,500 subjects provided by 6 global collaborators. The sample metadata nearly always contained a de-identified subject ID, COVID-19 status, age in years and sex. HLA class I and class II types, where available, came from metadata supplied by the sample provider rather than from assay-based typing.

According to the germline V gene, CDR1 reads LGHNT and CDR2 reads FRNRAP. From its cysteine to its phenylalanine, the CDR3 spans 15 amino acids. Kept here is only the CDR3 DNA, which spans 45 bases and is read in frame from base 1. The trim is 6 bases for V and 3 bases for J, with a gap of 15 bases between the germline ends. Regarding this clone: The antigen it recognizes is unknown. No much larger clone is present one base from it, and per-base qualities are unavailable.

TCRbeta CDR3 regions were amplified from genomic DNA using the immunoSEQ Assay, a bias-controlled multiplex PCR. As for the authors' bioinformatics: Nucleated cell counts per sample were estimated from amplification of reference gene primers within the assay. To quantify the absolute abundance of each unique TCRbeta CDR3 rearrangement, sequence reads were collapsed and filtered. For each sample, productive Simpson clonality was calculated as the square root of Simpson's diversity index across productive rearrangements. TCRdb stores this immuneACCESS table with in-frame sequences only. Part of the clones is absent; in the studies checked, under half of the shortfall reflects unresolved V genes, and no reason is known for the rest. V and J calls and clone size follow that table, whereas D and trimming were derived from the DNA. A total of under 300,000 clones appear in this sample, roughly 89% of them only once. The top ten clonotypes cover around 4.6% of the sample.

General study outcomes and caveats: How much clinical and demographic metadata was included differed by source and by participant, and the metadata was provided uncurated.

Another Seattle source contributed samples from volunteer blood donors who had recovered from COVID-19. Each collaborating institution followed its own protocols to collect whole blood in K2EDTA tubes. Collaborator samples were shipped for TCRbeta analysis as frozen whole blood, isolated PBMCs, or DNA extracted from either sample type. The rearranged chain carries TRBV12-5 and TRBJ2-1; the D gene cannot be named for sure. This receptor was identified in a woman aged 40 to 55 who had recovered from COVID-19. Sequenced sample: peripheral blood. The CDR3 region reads CASGMPGSNYNEQFF. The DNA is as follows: TGTGCTAGTGGCATGCCCGGGTCGAACTACAATGAGCAGTTCTTC. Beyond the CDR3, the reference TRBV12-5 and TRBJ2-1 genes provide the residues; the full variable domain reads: DARVTQTPRHKVTEMGQEVTMRCQPILGHNTVFWYRQTMMQGLELLAYFRNRAPLDDSGMPKDRFSAEMPDATLATLKIQPSEPRDSAVYFCASGMPGSNYNEQFFGPGTRLTVL.